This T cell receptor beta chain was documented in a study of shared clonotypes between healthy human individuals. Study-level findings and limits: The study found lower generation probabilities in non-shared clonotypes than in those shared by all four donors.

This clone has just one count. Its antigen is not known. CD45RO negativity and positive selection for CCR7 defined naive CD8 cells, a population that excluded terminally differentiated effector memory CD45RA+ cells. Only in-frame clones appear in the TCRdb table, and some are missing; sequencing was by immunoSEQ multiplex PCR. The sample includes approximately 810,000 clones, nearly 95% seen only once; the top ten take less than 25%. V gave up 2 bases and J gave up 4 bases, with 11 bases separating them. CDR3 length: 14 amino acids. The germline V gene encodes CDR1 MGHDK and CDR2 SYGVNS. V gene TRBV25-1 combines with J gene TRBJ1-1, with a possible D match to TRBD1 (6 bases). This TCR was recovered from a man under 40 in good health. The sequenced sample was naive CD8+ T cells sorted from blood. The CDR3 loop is CASSEHQGFTEAFF. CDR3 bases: TGTGCCAGCAGTGAACATCAGGGGTTCACTGAAGCTTTCTTT.